This TCR beta chain appears in the sequencing data of a study of CD8 T cells in ankylosing spondylitis. The J segment lost 9 bases and the V segment lost 7 bases, leaving 9 bases of the junction unmatched. The CDR3 contains 13 residues. With molecular barcodes, quantitative 5'-RACE was used to make the TCR beta libraries. TCRdb independently ran MiXCR on the 5' RACE reads; one entry per CDR3 protein. The sample has a few hundred thousand distinct CDR3 sequences; about 10% are singletons. This clonotype was counted at least ten times. The antigen is not known. Study outcomes and limitations: Peripheral blood held disease-linked clones only at relatively low frequency, and these were CD8+. The study identified a TCR beta motif of roughly eight highly homologous variants that appeared characteristic of ankylosing spondylitis blood.

The chain employs TRBV12-3 or TRBV12-4 and TRBJ2-4; 7 nucleotides match TRBD1. This TCR was sampled from a male donor with ankylosing spondylitis or in good health (not recorded which). Sequencing input: blood, either unsorted or a sorted T cell fraction (not recorded which). The CDR3, as DNA: TGTGCCAGCAATCGACAGGGAGTGCTCATTCAGTACTTC. As protein: CASNRQGVLIQYF.